This is a list of T cell receptor beta chains from one sample in a study of T-cell memory formation after mild COVID-19. TCRdb called the 5' RACE reads again in MiXCR, with one record for every CDR3 protein. The top ten hold 9.5% to 15% of the sample, which has some 440,000 distinct CDR3 sequences, 20% to 30% seen once. Source material: PBMCs or a T cell subset sorted from them (not recorded which). The source is an adult woman who had mild COVID-19 (a few samples of this study predate the infection). Cell type and time point are not known. The CDR3 runs from the conserved cysteine through the conserved F or W. D genes are given only for firm matches. Clone size appears in some rows only: once, few, many, or a class for an expanded clone.

>.|TRBV7-2|many
CASSFSASYGYTF
>.|TRBV18|.
CASSPPPGSSYNEQFF
>TRBD1|TRBV19|few
CASSMTGGYEQYF
>.|TRBV7-6|few
CASSLALYSQETQYF
>TRBD2|TRBV5-1|.
CASSLETSGGFWEQFF
>TRBD2|TRBV4-2|few
CASSQLLAGGEQYF
>.|TRBV12-3/TRBV12-4|many
CASKLDPTSREAFF
>.|TRBV5-1|many
CASSLAQAGTDTQYF
>.|TRBV15|.
CATSRDERRETQYF
>.|TRBV7-9|.
CASSLGGRVEQFF
>.|TRBV12-3/TRBV12-4|.
CASSPVRGPLFF
>.|TRBV6-5|.
CASSTGGGWYEQYF
>.|TRBV5-1|.
CASSLLLGQETQYF
>TRBD2|TRBV12-3/TRBV12-4|.
CASSSYRPTSGGPSSYEQYF
>.|TRBV14|few
CASSPRVSDGYTF
>.|TRBV20-1|.
CSAKAGVETQYF
>TRBD2|TRBV3-1|.
CASSPPPDPGLAGGLYQETQYF
>.|TRBV7-6|few
CASSLGENSNQPQHF
>.|TRBV7-9|few
CASSPPIEPYEQYF
>.|TRBV7-2|few
CASSLVGLSTTSYNEQFF
>TRBD1|TRBV6-1|few
CATKGQGVGNQPQHF
>.|TRBV30|once
CACLGHYTGELFF
>TRBD1|TRBV5-1|.
CASSVDRGHPNEQYF
>.|TRBV11-2|few
CASTPVTGPTYEQYF
>.|TRBV29-1|.
CSVERHTEAFF
>.|TRBV24-1|.
CSTSGWDSHNEQFF
>TRBD1|TRBV12-3/TRBV12-4|.
CATSPGTGPYEQYF
>TRBD2|TRBV7-2|few
CASSGEGTIGNEQFF
>.|TRBV20-1|.
CSAKYNEQFF
>.|TRBV13|.
CASSPRWGMPFF
>.|TRBV27|few
CASSTTGSGHEQYF
>.|TRBV7-9|.
CASSFGAPNTGELFF
>.|TRBV7-9|.
CASSLDWAVRTEAFF
>.|TRBV12-3/TRBV12-4|few
CASSDRPGDYGYTF
>TRBD1|TRBV7-8|few
CASSSTETGDYGYTF
>.|TRBV5-1|.
CASSPYRASPYGYTF
>.|TRBV7-2|.
CASSSDRTRYGYTF
>TRBD1|TRBV6-5|.
CASSTPSQGAGEQFF
>TRBD2|TRBV5-4|.
CASSSRGGRAADTQYF
>.|TRBV7-8|.
CASSSGAGIHSTDTQYF
>.|TRBV6-5|.
CASTSLTREWYF
>.|TRBV7-9|.
CASSYPQGYEQYF
>.|TRBV6-1|.
CASSFSQGPYEQYF
>TRBD2|TRBV12-3/TRBV12-4|.
CASSPTSGAVGEQYF
>TRBD1|TRBV27|.
CASRRNRGSYNEQFF
>.|TRBV24-1|.
CATSDWSQGSSDTQYF
>TRBD1|TRBV12-3/TRBV12-4|.
CASRGQGAQNEQFF
>.|TRBV5-1|.
CASSSLTPNTEAFF
>.|TRBV29-1|few
CSVEDVPAWRQGTQYF
>.|TRBV4-1|.
CASSPFGLGTTGELFF
>.|TRBV4-2|.
CASSQEEGRGQFF
>.|TRBV7-2|many
CASSLEAEQEQYF
>.|TRBV29-1|few
CSVEHRGEGSYEQYF
>.|TRBV4-1|few
CASSLNLWSGTQYF
>.|TRBV30|.
CAWSSRTVYGYTF
>TRBD1|TRBV4-1|few
CASSQGGQGGYGYTF
>TRBD2|TRBV27|.
CASSFPGTTNEQFF
>TRBD1|TRBV7-2|.
CASSLDRIGHTIYF
>TRBD2|TRBV18|.
CASSRYETSGRAEQFF
>.|TRBV5-1|few
CASSPDRVYEQYF